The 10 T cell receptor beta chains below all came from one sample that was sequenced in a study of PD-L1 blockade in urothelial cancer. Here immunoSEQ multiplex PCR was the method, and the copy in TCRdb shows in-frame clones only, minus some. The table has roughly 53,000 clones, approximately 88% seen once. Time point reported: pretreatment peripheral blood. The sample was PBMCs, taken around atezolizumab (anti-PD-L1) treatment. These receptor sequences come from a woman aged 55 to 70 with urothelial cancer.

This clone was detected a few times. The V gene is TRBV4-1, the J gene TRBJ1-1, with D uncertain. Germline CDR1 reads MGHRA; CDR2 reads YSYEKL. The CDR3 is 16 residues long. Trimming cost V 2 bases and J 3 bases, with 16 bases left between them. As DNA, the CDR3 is TGCGCCAGCAGCCAATCTCAGCGAGCCGGGGACACTGAAGCTTTCTTT. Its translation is CASSQSQRAGDTEAFF.

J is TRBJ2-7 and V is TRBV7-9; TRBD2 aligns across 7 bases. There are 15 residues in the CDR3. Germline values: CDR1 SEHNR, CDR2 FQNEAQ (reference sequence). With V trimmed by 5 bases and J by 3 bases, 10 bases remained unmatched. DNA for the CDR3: TGTGCCAGCAGCGACCCCCTGGGAGGGAACTACGAGCAGTACTTC. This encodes CASSDPLGGNYEQYF.

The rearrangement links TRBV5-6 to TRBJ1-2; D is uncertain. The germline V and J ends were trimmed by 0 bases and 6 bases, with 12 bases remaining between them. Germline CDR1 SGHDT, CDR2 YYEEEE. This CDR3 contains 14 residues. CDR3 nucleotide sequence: TGTGCCAGCAGCTTGGCATCGGGTTGGGATGGCTACACCTTC. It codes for CASSLASGWDGYTF.

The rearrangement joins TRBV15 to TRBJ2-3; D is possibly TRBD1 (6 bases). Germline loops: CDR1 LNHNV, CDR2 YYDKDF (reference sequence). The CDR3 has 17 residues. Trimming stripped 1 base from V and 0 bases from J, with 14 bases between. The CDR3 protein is CATSRGRGQKSTDTQYF. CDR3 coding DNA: TGTGCCACCAGCAGAGGAAGAGGACAGAAAAGCACAGATACGCAGTATTTT.

The CDR3 nucleotides are TGTGCCAGCAGCCGTACCACGGCGGGAGACCATGAGCAGTTCTTC. Its translation: CASSRTTAGDHEQFF. The chain has TRBV28 and TRBJ2-1, with 7 bases lining up with TRBD2. The CDR3 is made up of 15 amino acids. V dropped 6 bases and J dropped 8; count of bases not matched to a gene: 13. Germline V gives CDR1 MDHEN, CDR2 SYDVKM. The variable domain in full, completed from reference TRBV28 and TRBJ2-1, reads DVKVTQSSRYLVKRTGEKVFLECVQDMDHENMFWYRQDPGLGLRLIYFSYDVKMKEKGDIPEGYSVSREKKERFSLILESASTNQTSMYLCASSRTTAGDHEQFFGPGTRLTVL.

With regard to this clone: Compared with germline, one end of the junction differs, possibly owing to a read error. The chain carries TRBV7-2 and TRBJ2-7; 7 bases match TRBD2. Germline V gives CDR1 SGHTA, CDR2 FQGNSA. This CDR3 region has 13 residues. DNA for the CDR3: TGTGCCAGCAGCTTAATTGGGGACTACGAGCAATACTTC. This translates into CASSLIGDYEQYF.

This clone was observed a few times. CDR3 nucleotides: TGTGCCAGCAGTGCAGAACAGGGCACTAATTCACCCCTCCACTTT. Translating it yields CASSAEQGTNSPLHF. This sequence joins TRBV2 and TRBJ1-6; D perhaps matches TRBD1 (6 bases). V lost 4 bases, J lost 6 bases, and 13 bases lay in between. This CDR3 region has 15 residues. Germline V gene lookup returns CDR1 SNHLY and CDR2 FYNNEI.

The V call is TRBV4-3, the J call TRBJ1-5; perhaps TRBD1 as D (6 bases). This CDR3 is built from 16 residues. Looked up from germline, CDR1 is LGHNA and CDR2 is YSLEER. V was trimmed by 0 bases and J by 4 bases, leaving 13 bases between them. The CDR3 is CASSQDHGQRNQPQHF. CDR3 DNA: TGCGCCAGCAGCCAAGATCATGGACAGAGAAATCAGCCCCAGCATTTT.

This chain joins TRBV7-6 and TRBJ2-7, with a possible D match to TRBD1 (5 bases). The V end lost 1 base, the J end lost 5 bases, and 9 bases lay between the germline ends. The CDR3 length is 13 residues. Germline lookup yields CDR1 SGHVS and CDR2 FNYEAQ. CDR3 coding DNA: TGTGCCAGCAGCTTAGTCCCCAGGGACGAGCAGTACTTC. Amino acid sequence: CASSLVPRDEQYF.

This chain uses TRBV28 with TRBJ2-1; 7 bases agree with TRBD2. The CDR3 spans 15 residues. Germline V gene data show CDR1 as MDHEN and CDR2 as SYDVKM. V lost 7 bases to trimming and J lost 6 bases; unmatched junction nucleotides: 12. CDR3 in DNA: TGTGCCAGCACTCCCCTAGCGGTAGCTATCAATGAGCAGTTCTTC. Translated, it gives CASTPLAVAINEQFF.